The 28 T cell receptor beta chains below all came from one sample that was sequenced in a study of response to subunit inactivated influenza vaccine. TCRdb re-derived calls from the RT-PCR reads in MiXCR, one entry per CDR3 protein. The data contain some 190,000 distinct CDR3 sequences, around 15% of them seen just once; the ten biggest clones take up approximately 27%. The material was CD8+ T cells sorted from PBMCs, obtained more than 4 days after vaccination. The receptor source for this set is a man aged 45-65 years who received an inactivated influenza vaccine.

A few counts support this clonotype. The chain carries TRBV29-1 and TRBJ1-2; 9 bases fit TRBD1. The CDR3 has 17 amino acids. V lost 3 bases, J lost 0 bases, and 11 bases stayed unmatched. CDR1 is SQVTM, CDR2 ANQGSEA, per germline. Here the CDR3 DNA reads TGCAGCGTTGATGGACGAGACAGGGGGACCGCTAACTATGGCTACACCTTC. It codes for CSVDGRDRGTANYGYTF.

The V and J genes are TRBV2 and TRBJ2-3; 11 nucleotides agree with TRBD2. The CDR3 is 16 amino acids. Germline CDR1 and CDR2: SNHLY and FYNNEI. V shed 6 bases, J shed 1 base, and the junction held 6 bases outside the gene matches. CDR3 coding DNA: TGTGCCAGCAGAGCTACTAGCGGGAGCGGCACAGATACGCAGTATTTT. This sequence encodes CASRATSGSGTDTQYF.

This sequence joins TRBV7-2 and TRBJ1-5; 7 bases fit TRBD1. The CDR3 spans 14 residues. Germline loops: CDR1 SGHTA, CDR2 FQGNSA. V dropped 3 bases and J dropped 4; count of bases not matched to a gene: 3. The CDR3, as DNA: TGTGCCAGCAGCTTTGACAGGGAAAATCAGCCCCAGCATTTT. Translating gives CASSFDRENQPQHF.

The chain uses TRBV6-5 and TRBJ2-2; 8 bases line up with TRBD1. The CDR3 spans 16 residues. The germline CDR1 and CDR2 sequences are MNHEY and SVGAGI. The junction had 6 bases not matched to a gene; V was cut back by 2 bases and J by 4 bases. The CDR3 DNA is TGTGCCAGCAGTTACGAACGGACAGGGATCACCGGGGAGCTGTTTTTT. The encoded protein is CASSYERTGITGELFF.

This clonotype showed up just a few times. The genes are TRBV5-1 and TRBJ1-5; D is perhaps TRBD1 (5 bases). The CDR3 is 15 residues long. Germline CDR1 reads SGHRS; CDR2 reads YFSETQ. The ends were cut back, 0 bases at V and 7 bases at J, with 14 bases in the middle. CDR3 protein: CASSLAGQGGQPQHF. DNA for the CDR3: TGCGCCAGCAGCTTGGCCGGGCAGGGTGGACAGCCCCAGCATTTT.

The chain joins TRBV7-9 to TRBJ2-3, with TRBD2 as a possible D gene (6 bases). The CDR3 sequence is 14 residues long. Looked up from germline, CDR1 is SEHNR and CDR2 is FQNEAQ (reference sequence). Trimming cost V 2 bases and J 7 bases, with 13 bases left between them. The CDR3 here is CASSLLAPPHTQYF. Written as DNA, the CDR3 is TGTGCCAGCAGCTTACTAGCGCCCCCCCATACGCAGTATTTT.

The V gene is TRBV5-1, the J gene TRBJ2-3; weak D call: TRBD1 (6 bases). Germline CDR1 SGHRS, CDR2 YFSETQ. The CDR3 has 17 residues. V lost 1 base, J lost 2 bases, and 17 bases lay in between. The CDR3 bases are TGCGCCAGCAGCTTGTATGGACAGCACTCTTCCACAGATACGCAGTATTTT. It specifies CASSLYGQHSSTDTQYF.

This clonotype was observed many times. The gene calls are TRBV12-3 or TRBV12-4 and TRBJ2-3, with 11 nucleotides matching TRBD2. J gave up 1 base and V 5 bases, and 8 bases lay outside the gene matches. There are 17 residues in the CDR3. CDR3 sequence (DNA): TGTGCCAGCAGTGGGACTAGCGGTTATGTGGGCACAGATACGCAGTATTTT. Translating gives CASSGTSGYVGTDTQYF.

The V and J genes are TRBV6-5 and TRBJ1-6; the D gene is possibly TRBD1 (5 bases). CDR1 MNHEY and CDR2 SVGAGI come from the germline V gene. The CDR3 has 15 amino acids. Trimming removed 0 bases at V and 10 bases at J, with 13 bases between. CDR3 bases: TGTGCCAGCAGTTACTCTAGCAGGGAGCGGTCACCCCTCCACTTT. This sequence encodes CASSYSSRERSPLHF.

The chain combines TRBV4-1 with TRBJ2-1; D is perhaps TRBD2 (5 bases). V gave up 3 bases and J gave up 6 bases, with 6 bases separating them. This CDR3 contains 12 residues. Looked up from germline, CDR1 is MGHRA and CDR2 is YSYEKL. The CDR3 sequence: CASSQGANEQFF. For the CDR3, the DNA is TGCGCCAGCAGCCAGGGAGCCAATGAGCAGTTCTTC.

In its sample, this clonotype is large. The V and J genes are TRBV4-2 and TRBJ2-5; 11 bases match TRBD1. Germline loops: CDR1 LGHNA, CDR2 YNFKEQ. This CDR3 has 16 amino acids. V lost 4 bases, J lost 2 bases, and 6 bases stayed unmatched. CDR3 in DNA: TGTGCCAGCAGCCTCGGGACAGGGGGACCACAAGAGACCCAGTACTTC. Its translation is CASSLGTGGPQETQYF.

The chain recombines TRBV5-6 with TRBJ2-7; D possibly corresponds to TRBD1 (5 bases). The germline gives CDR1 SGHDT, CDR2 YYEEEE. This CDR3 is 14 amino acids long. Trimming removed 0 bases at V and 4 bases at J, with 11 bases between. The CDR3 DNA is TGTGCCAGCAGCTTGGAGGGGCTCGCGTACGAGCAGTACTTC. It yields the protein CASSLEGLAYEQYF.

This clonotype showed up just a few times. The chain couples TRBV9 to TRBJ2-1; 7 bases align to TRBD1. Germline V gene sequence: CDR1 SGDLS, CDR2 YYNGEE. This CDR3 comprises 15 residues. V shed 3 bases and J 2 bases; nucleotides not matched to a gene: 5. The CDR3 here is CASSGQGETYNEQFF. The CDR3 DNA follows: TGTGCCAGCAGCGGCCAGGGGGAGACCTACAATGAGCAGTTCTTC.

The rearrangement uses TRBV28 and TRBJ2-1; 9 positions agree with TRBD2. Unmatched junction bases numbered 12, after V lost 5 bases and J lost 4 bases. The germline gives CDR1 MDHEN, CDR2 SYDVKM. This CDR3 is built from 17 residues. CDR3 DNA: TGTGCCAGCAGTCCCCCGACTAGCGGCAGATATTACAATGAGCAGTTCTTC. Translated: CASSPPTSGRYYNEQFF.

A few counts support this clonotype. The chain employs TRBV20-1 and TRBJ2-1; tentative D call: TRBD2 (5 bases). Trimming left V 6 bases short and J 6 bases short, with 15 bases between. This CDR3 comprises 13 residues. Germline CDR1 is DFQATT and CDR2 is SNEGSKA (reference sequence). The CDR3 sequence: CSAPPTGSNEQFF. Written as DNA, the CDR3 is TGCAGTGCCCCCCCCACGGGGAGCAATGAGCAGTTCTTC.

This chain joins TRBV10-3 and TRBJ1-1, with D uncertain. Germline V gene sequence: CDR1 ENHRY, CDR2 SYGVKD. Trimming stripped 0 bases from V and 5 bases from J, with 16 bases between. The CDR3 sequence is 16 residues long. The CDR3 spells CAISESIGGRDTEAFF. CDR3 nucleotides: TGTGCCATCAGTGAGTCGATAGGCGGGCGGGATACTGAAGCTTTCTTT.

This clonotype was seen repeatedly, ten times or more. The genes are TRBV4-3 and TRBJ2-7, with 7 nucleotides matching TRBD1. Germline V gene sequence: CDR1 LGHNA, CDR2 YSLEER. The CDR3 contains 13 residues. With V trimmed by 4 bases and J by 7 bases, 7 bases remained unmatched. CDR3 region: CASSRGQTTEQYF. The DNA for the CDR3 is TGCGCCAGCAGCCGGGGACAGACGACAGAGCAGTACTTC.

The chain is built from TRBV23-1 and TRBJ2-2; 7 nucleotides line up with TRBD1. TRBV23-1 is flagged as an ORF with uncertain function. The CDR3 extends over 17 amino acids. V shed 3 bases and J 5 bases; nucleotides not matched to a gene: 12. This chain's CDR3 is CASSQPPAGTDTGELFF. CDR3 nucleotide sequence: TGCGCCAGCAGTCAGCCCCCGGCCGGGACAGATACCGGGGAGCTGTTTTTT.

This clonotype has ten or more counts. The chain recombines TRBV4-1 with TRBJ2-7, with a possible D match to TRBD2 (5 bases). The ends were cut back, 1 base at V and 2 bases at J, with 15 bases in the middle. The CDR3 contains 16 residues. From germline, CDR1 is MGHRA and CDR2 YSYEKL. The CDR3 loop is CASSQVGRALPYEQYF. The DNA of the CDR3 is TGCGCCAGCAGCCAAGTCGGGCGGGCTCTCCCCTACGAGCAGTACTTC.

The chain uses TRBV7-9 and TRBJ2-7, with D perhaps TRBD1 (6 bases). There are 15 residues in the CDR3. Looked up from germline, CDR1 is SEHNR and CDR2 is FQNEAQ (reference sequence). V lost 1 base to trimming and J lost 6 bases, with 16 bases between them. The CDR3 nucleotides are TGTGCCAGCAGCTTAGTGCTGGGGGCAATCGGCGAGCAGTACTTC. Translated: CASSLVLGAIGEQYF. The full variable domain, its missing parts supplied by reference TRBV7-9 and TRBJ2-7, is DTGVSQNPRHKITKRGQNVTFRCDPISEHNRLYWYRQTLGQGPEFLTYFQNEAQLEKSRLLSDRFSAERPKGSFSTLEIQRTEQGDSAMYLCASSLVLGAIGEQYFGPGTRLTVT.

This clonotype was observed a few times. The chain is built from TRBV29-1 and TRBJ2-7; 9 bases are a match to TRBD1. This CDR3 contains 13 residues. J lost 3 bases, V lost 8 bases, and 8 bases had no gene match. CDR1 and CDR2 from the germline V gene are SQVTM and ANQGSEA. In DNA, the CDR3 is TGCAGCTCCCACCGGGACAGGGTCTACGAGCAGTACTTC. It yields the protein CSSHRDRVYEQYF.

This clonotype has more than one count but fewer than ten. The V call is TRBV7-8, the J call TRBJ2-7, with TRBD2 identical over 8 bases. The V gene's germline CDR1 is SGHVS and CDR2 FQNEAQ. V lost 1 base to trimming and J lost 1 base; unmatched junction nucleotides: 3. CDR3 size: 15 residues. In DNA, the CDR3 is TGTGCCAGCAGCTTAGAGGGACTAGTTTCCTACGAGCAGTACTTC. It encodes CASSLEGLVSYEQYF.

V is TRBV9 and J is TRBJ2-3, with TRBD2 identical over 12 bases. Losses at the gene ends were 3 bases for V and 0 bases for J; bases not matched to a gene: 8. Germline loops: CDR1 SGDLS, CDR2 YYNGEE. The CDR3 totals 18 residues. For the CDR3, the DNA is TGTGCCAGCAGCGGCCTAGCGGGGGGGCGTGGTAGCACAGATACGCAGTATTTT. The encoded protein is CASSGLAGGRGSTDTQYF.

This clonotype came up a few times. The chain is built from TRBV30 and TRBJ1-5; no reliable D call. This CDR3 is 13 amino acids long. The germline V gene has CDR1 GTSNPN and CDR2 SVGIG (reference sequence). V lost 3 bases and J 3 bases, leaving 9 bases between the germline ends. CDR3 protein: CAWRGGHNQPQHF. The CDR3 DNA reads TGTGCCTGGAGAGGAGGGCACAATCAGCCCCAGCATTTT.

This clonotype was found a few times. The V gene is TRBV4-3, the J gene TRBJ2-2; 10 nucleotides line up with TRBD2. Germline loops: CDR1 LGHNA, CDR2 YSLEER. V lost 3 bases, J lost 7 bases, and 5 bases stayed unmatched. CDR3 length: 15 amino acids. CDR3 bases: TGCGCCAGCAGCCATAGACTAGCGGGTGTCGGGGAGCTGTTTTTT. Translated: CASSHRLAGVGELFF.

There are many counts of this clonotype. The CDR3 spells CASRPQQGLGYGYTF. The CDR3 DNA follows: TGTGCCAGCAGACCACAACAGGGTCTCGGCTATGGCTACACCTTC. The chain is built from TRBV12-3 or TRBV12-4 and TRBJ1-2; tentative D call: TRBD1 (6 bases). The V end was cut by 6 bases, the J end by 4 bases, with 18 bases between. CDR3 length equals 15 residues.

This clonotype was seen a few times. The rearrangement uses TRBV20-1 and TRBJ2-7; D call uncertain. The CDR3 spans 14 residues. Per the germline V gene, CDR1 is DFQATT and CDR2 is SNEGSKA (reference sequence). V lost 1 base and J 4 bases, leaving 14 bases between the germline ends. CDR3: CSARGSRVGYEQYF. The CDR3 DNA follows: TGCAGTGCTAGAGGATCTAGGGTCGGGTACGAGCAGTACTTC.

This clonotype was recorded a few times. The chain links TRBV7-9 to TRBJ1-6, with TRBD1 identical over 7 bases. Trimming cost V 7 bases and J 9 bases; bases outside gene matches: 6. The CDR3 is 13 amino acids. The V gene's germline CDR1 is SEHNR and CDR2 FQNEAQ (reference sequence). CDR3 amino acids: CASTQGGGSPLHF. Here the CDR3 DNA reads TGTGCCAGCACCCAGGGGGGGGGTTCACCCCTCCACTTT.